This T cell receptor beta chain was observed in a study of T cells after yellow fever vaccination. Across the whole study: When fractions had low cell numbers, they were prepared with SMART-Seq v4 Ultra Low Input.

Unmatched junction bases numbered 5, after V lost 0 bases and J lost 7 bases. Germline CDR1 is KGHSH and CDR2 is LQKENI. The CDR3 has 16 residues. This clonotype was seen many times. Its target is not known. MiXCR was run by TCRdb on the 5' RACE reads, yielding one entry per CDR3 protein. The sample contains about 360,000 distinct CDR3 sequences, approximately 6% of which appear only once. Study results and caveats: A weaker but faster secondary response was observed, peaking on day 5 versus 15.

This clonotype originated in a man under 40 who received the YFV17D yellow fever vaccine. This rearrangement joins TRBV18 to TRBJ2-7; 14 bases fit TRBD2. Sequencing was performed on PBMCs, taken 5 days after the yellow fever booster vaccination. CDR3 in DNA: TGTGCCAGCTCACCACCTTCCGGGACTAGCGGGAGAGAGCAGTACTTC. It encodes CASSPPSGTSGREQYF.